Below, 14 T cell receptor beta chains from the same sample are listed, as sequenced in a study of T-cell memory formation after mild COVID-19. MiXCR, applied by TCRdb to the 5' RACE reads, yields one record per CDR3 protein. Of about 130,000 distinct CDR3 sequences in the sample, roughly 6.2% were seen once. The sample taken for sequencing was PBMCs or a T cell subset sorted from them (not recorded which). These receptors all stem from an adult woman who had mild COVID-19 (a few samples of this study predate the infection). Cell type and time point are not known.

This clonotype was detected many times. V usage is TRBV2 and J usage is TRBJ2-3; the D gene is possibly TRBD2 (5 bases). The CDR3 consists of 14 residues. Trimming left V 6 bases short and J 3 bases short, with 13 bases between. CDR1 and CDR2 (germline): SNHLY, FYNNEI. The CDR3 reads CASSGILTTDTQYF. The CDR3 nucleotides read TGTGCCAGCAGCGGGATCTTGACAACAGATACGCAGTATTTT. The whole variable domain, remainder taken from reference TRBV2 and TRBJ2-3, is EPEVTQTPSHQVTQMGQEVILRCVPISNHLYFYWYRQILGQKVEFLVSFYNNEISEKSEIFDDQFSVERPDGSNFTLKIRSTKLEDSAMYFCASSGILTTDTQYFGPGTRLTVL.

A few counts support this clonotype. This rearrangement joins TRBV5-1 to TRBJ2-5; 12 bases line up with TRBD2. The germline gives CDR1 SGHRS, CDR2 YFSETQ. CDR3 size: 16 residues. Unmatched junction bases numbered 3, after V lost 0 bases and J lost 3 bases. CDR3 amino acids: CASSLALAGGKETQYF. DNA for the CDR3: TGCGCCAGCAGCTTGGCACTAGCGGGGGGCAAAGAGACCCAGTACTTC.

The chain has TRBV5-6 and TRBJ1-2; D call uncertain. Germline loops: CDR1 SGHDT, CDR2 YYEEEE. The CDR3 sequence is 16 residues long. V lost 0 bases, J lost 4 bases, and 16 bases lay in between. Here the CDR3 DNA reads TGTGCCAGCAGCTTGGGCTTCGGGCAGTTGGGCTATGGCTACACCTTC. It encodes CASSLGFGQLGYGYTF.

This chain uses TRBV12-3 or TRBV12-4 with TRBJ2-3, with D possibly matching TRBD2 (5 bases). V was clipped by 5 bases and J by 9 bases, with 15 bases between them. CDR3 length: 13 amino acids. The CDR3 sequence: CASSENLGETQYF. The CDR3, as DNA: TGTGCCAGCAGTGAAAACCTTGGGGAGACGCAGTATTTT.

Only a few counts were recorded for this clonotype. The chain links TRBV7-3 to TRBJ2-3; D perhaps matches TRBD2 (6 bases). Germline CDR1 reads SGHTA; CDR2 reads FQGTGA. The germline V and J ends were trimmed by 2 bases and 1 base, with 13 bases remaining between them. CDR3 length: 16 amino acids. CDR3 DNA sequence: TGTGCCAGCAGCTTAGGGACTGGTTCCGGCACAGATACGCAGTATTTT. Translated, it gives CASSLGTGSGTDTQYF.

In this sample, this clonotype turned up a few times. V and J are TRBV6-6 and TRBJ1-2, with 12 bases that match TRBD1. This CDR3 spans 15 amino acids. CDR1 and CDR2 (germline): MNHNY, SVGAGI (reference sequence). V shed 1 base and J 8 bases; nucleotides not matched to a gene: 5. The CDR3 here is CASSYFGTGGQGYTF. The CDR3 DNA reads as TGTGCCAGCAGTTACTTCGGGACAGGGGGCCAGGGCTACACCTTC.

This clonotype has a count of ten or more. CDR3 loop: CSASDRGRNYGYTF. In DNA form, the CDR3 reads TGCAGTGCCAGTGACAGGGGGCGAAACTATGGCTACACCTTC. This chain joins TRBV20-1 and TRBJ1-2, with 10 bases aligning to TRBD1. Germline CDR1 is DFQATT and CDR2 is SNEGSKA (reference sequence). V gave up 6 bases and J gave up 2 bases; unmatched junction bases: 6. This CDR3 spans 14 amino acids.

The sample holds many counts of this clonotype. V gene TRBV6-2 or TRBV6-3 combines with J gene TRBJ1-1, with D unclear. This CDR3 has 14 residues. V was pared by 3 bases and J by 2 bases, with 10 bases between. CDR1 and CDR2 from the germline V gene are MNHEY and SVGEGT. CDR3 coding DNA: TGTGCCAGCAGTTATCGCCTGAGAAACACTGAAGCTTTCTTT. Its translation: CASSYRLRNTEAFF.

In this sample, this clonotype turned up a few times. The chain carries TRBV3-1 and TRBJ1-5; D gene unclear. The V and J ends lost 1 base and 5 bases respectively, with 6 bases between them. The CDR3 runs to 13 residues. Germline V gene sequence: CDR1 LGHDT, CDR2 YNNKEL (reference sequence). The CDR3, as DNA: TGTGCCAGCAGCCAAGCCTCCGATCAGCCCCAGCATTTT. It encodes CASSQASDQPQHF.

This chain links TRBV7-3 with TRBJ2-1; perhaps D is TRBD1 or TRBD2 (5 bases each). This CDR3 has 14 residues. V was pared by 5 bases and J by 5 bases, with 13 bases between. The germline gives CDR1 SGHTA, CDR2 FQGTGA. The CDR3 is CASSKGPTNNEQFF. The DNA of the CDR3 is TGTGCCAGCAGCAAGGGACCAACAAACAATGAGCAGTTCTTC.

Only a few counts were recorded for this clonotype. The gene calls are TRBV12-3 or TRBV12-4 and TRBJ2-1; TRBD2 is a possible D gene (5 bases). The CDR3 contains 16 residues. The V end lost 6 bases, the J end lost 0 bases, and 15 bases lay between the germline ends. The CDR3 reads CASSPRGQSSYNEQFF. In nucleotides, the CDR3 is TGTGCCAGCAGCCCTCGAGGGCAGAGCTCCTACAATGAGCAGTTCTTC.

This chain links TRBV4-3 with TRBJ1-2, with D perhaps matching TRBD1 (6 bases). V was pared by 0 bases and J by 4 bases, with 12 bases between. CDR1 is LGHNA, CDR2 YSLEER, per germline. This CDR3 region has 15 residues. The CDR3 reads CASSQDLRGGYGYTF. DNA for the CDR3: TGCGCCAGCAGCCAAGATTTGAGAGGGGGCTATGGCTACACCTTC.

This clonotype was recorded at least ten times. CDR3 in amino acids: CASSLGGGGDNEQFF. CDR3 DNA sequence: TGTGCCAGCAGCTTAGGCGGTGGCGGAGACAATGAGCAGTTCTTC. The chain employs TRBV7-9 and TRBJ2-1; no firm D call. The germline CDR1 and CDR2 sequences are SEHNR and FQNEAQ (reference sequence). This CDR3 contains 15 residues. Trimming pared 1 base from V and 5 bases from J, leaving 12 bases between. Variable domain in full (rest from reference TRBV7-9 and TRBJ2-1): DTGVSQNPRHKITKRGQNVTFRCDPISEHNRLYWYRQTLGQGPEFLTYFQNEAQLEKSRLLSDRFSAERPKGSFSTLEIQRTEQGDSAMYLCASSLGGGGDNEQFFGPGTRLTVL.

CDR3 sequence reads: CASSVGTRGGIQYF. In nucleotides, the CDR3 is TGTGCCAGCAGCGTAGGAACGCGGGGTGGCATTCAGTACTTC. V and J are TRBV9 and TRBJ2-4, with a possible D match to TRBD2 (6 bases). The germline V and J ends were trimmed by 0 bases and 9 bases, with 13 bases remaining between them. The germline V gene has CDR1 SGDLS and CDR2 YYNGEE. The CDR3 has 14 residues.